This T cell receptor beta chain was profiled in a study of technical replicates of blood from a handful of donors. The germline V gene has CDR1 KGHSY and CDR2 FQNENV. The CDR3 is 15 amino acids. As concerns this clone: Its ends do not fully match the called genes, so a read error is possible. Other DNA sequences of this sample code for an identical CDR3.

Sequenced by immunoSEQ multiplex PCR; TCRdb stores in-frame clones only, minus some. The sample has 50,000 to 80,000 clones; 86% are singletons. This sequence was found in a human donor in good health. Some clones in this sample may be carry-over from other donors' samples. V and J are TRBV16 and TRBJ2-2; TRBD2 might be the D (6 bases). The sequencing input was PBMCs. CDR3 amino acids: CASSQGTGVTWELFF. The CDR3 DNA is TGTGCCAGCAGCCAAGGGACGGGGGTCACCTGGGAGCTGTTTTTT.